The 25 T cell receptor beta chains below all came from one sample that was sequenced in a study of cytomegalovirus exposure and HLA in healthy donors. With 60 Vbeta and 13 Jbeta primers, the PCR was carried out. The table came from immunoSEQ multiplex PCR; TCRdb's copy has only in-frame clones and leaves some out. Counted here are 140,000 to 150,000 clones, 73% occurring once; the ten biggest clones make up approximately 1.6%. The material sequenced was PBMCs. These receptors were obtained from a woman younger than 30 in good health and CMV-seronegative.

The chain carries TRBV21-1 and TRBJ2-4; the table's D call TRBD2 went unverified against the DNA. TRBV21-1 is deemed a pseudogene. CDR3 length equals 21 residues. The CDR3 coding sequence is TGTGCCAGCAGCACCTGGACTAGCGGGAGGATAGAACGAGTCGGCAAAAACATTCAGTACTTC. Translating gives CASSTWTSGRIERVGKNIQYF.

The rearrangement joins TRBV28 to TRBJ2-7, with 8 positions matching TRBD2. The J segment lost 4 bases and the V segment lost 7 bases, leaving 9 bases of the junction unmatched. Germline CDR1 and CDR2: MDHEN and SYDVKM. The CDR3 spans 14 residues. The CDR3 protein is CASIAAGGGYEQYF. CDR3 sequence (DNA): TGTGCCAGCATTGCTGCGGGGGGAGGGTACGAGCAGTACTTC.

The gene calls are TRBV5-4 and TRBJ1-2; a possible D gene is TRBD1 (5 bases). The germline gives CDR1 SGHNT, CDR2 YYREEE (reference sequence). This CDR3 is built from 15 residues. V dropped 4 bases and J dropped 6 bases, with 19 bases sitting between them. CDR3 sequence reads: CASSLATGDRNGYTF. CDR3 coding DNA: TGTGCCAGCAGCCTGGCCACGGGGGACCGAAATGGCTACACCTTC.

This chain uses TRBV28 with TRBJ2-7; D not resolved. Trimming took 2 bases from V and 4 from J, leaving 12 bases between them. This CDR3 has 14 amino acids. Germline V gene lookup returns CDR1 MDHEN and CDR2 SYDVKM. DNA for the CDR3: TGTGCCAGCAGTTTACAGGCAGACAAGTACGAGCAGTACTTC. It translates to CASSLQADKYEQYF.

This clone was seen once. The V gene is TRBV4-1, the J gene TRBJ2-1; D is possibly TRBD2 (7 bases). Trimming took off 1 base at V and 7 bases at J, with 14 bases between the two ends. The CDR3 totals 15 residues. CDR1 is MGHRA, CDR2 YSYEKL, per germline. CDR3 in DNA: TGCGCCAGCAGCCAAGTGCGGGGGCCCTTGAATGAGCAGTTCTTC. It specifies CASSQVRGPLNEQFF.

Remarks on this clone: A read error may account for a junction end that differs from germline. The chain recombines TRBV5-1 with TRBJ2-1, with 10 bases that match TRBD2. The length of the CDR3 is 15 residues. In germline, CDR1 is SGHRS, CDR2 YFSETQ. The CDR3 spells CASSFSGGPYSEQFF. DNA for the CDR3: TGCGCCAGCAGCTTTAGCGGGGGGCCCTACAGTGAGCAGTTCTTC.

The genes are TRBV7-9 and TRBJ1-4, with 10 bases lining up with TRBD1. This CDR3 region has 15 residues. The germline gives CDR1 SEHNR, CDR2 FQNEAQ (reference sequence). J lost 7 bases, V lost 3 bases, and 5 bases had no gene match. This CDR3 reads CASSFRDRGPEKLFF. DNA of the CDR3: TGTGCCAGCAGCTTCCGGGACAGGGGACCTGAAAAACTGTTTTTT.

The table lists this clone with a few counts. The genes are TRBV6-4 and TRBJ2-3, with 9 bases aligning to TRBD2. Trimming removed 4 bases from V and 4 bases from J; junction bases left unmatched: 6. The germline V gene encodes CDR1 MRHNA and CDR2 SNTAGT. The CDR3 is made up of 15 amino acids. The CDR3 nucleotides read TGTGCCAGCAGTGTTGATAGCGGGGGCGCAGATACGCAGTATTTT. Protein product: CASSVDSGGADTQYF.

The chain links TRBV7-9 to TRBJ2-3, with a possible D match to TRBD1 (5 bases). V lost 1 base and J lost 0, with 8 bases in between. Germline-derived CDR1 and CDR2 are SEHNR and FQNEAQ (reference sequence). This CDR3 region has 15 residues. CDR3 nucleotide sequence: TGTGCCAGCAGCTTAGGCGACAGAAGCACAGATACGCAGTATTTT. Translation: CASSLGDRSTDTQYF.

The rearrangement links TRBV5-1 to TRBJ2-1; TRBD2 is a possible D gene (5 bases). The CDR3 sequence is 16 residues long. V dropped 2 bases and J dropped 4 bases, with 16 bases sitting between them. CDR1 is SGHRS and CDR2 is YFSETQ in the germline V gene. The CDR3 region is CASSFNSREWYNEQFF. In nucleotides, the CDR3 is TGCGCCAGCAGCTTTAACTCGAGGGAGTGGTACAATGAGCAGTTCTTC.

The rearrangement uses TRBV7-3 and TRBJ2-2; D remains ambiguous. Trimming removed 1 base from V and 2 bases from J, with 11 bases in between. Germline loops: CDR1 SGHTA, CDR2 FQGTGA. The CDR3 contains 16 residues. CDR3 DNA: TGTGCCAGCAGCTTAAATCCAGGCACTAACACCGGGGAGCTGTTTTTT. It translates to CASSLNPGTNTGELFF. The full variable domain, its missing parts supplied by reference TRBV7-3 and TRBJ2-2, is GAGVSQTPSNKVTEKGKYVELRCDPISGHTALYWYRQSLGQGPEFLIYFQGTGAADDSGLPNDRFFAVRPEGSVSTLKIQRTERGDSAVYLCASSLNPGTNTGELFFGEGSRLTVL.

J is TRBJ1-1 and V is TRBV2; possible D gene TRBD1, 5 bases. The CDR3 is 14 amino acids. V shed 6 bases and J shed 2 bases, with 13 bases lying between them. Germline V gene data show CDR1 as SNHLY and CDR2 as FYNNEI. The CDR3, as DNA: TGTGCCAGCAGCGGGAGGCGGGGCAACACTGAAGCTTTCTTT. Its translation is CASSGRRGNTEAFF.

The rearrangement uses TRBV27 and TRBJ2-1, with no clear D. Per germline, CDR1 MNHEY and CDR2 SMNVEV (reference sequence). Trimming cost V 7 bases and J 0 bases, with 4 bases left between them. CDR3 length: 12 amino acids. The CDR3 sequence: CASTSSYNEQFF. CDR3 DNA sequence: TGTGCCAGCACGAGCTCCTACAATGAGCAGTTCTTC.

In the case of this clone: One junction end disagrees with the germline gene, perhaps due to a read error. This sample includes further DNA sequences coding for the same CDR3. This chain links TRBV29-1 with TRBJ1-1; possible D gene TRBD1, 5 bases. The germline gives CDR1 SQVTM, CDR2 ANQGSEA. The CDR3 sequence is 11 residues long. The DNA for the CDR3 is TGCAGCGTTGCCAGGGTCGCTGAAGCCTTCTTT. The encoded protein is CSVARVAEAFF.

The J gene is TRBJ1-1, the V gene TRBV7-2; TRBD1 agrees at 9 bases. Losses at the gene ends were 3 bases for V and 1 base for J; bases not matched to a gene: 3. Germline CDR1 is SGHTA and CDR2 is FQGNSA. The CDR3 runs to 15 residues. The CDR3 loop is CASSFLTGGNTEAFF. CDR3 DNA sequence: TGTGCCAGCAGCTTCCTGACAGGGGGGAACACTGAAGCTTTCTTT.

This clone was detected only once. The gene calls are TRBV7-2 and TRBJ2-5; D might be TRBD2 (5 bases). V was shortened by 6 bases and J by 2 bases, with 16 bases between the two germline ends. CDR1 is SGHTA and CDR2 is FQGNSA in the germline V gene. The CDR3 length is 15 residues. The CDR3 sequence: CASRPSGRTQETQYF. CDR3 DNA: TGTGCCAGCAGACCATCCGGACGGACTCAAGAGACCCAGTACTTC.

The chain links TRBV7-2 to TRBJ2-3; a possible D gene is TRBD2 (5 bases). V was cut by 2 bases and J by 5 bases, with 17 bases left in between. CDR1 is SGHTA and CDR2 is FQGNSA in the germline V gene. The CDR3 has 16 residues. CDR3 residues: CASSLRRLADGDTQYF. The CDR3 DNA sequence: TGTGCCAGCAGCTTACGTAGGCTAGCCGATGGAGATACGCAGTATTTT.

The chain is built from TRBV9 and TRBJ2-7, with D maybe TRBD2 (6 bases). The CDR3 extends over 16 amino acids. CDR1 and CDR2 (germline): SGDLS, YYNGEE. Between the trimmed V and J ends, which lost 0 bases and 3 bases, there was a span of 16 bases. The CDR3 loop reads CASSVGVRERSYEQYF. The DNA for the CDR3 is TGTGCCAGCAGCGTAGGAGTCCGGGAGAGGAGCTACGAGCAGTACTTC.

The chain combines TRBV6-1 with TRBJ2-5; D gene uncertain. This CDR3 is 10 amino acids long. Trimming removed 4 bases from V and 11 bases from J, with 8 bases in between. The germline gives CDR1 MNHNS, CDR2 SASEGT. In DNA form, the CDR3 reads TGTGCCAGCAGTGGTAGTGAGCAGTACTTC. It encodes CASSGSEQYF.

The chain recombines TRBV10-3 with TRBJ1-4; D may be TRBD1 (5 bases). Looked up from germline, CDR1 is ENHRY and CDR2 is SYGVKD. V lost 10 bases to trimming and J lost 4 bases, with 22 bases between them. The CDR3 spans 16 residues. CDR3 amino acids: CATLSGRGIVNEKLFF. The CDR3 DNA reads TGTGCCACTCTCTCGGGACGGGGGATTGTTAATGAAAAACTGTTTTTT.

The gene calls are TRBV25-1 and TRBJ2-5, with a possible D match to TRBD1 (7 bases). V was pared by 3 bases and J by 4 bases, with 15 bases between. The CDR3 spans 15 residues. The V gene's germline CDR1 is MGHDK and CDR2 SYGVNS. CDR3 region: CASSEGYRGGETQYF. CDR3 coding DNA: TGTGCCAGCAGTGAGGGATACAGGGGAGGAGAGACCCAGTACTTC.

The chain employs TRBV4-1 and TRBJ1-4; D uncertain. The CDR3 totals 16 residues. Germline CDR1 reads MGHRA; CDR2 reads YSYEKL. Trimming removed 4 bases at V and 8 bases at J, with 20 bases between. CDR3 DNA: TGCGCCAGCAGCCCCCCCCAGGCACAGATTAGGGAAAAACTGTTTTTT. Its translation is CASSPPQAQIREKLFF.

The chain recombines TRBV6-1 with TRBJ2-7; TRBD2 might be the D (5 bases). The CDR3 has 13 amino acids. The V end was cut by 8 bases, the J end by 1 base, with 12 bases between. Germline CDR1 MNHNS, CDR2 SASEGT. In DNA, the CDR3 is TGTGCCAGCTACGGGGAGCGGTCCTACGAGCAGTACGTC. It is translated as CASYGERSYEQYV.

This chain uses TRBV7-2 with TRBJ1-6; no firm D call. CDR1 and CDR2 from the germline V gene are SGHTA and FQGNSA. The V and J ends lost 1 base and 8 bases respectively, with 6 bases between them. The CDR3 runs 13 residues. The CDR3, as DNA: TGTGCCAGCAGCTTAGGTCCCTATTCACCCCTCCACTTT. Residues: CASSLGPYSPLHF.

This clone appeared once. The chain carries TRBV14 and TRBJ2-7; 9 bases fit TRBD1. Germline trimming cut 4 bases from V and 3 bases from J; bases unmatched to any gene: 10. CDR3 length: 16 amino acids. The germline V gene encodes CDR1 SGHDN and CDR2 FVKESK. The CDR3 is CASSLLAGTGSYEQYF. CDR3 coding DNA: TGTGCCAGCAGCCTCCTCGCCGGGACAGGGAGCTACGAGCAGTACTTC.